Shown below are 3 T cell receptor beta chains from a single sample sequenced in a study of T cell responses to AZD1222 COVID-19 vaccine. Measured with immunoSEQ multiplex PCR; TCRdb has only the in-frame clones, and not every one. The sample lists tens of thousands of clones; 89% were seen once. The starting material was peripheral blood, obtained 28 days after the second AZD1222 dose. The receptors originated from an adult who received the AZD1222 COVID-19 vaccine.

The chain combines TRBV11-3 with TRBJ2-2; no clear D. V lost 5 bases and J lost 3, with 13 bases in between. The germline V gene has CDR1 SGHNT and CDR2 YENEEA. There are 15 residues in the CDR3. The DNA of the CDR3 is TGTGCCAGCAGCCCCCGAAGGGCGGACACCGGGGAGCTGTTTTTT. It is translated as CASSPRRADTGELFF.

The chain combines TRBV11-3 with TRBJ2-3; D possibly corresponds to TRBD2 (5 bases). Germline CDR1 and CDR2: SGHNT and YENEEA. The CDR3 runs 15 residues. Trimming took off 4 bases at V and 3 bases at J, with 14 bases between the two ends. The CDR3 is CASSSGFGETDTQYF. CDR3 nucleotides: TGTGCCAGCAGCTCGGGATTTGGGGAGACAGATACGCAGTATTTT.

This clone was seen just once. The chain is built from TRBV4-3 and TRBJ1-5; D ambiguous. V lost 0 bases and J lost 7, with 13 bases in between. CDR1 and CDR2 from the germline V gene are LGHNA and YSLEER. The CDR3 runs 15 residues. The CDR3 nucleotides read TGCGCCAGCAGCCAAGATTGGAACCCAAGGCAGCCCCAGCATTTT. The encoded protein is CASSQDWNPRQPQHF.